These 19 T cell receptor beta chains were all obtained from the same sample, sequenced in a study of identical twins. MiXCR, applied by TCRdb to the 5' RACE reads, yields one record per CDR3 protein. This repertoire shows roughly 250,000 distinct CDR3 sequences, about 14% found once; its top ten account for approximately 8.8%. Sample: memory (CD45RO+) T cells sorted from blood. The source is a woman between 18 and 29 years old in good health.

A few counts support this clonotype. One end of the junction does not line up with germline, which may come from a read error. The chain recombines TRBV6-1 with TRBJ2-1; 11 nucleotides match TRBD2. Germline V gene data show CDR1 as MNHNS and CDR2 as SASEGT. The CDR3 has 13 amino acids. CDR3 coding DNA: TGTGCCAGCAGTCGCTCAGCTAGCGGGGGGTGGTCCTTC. This translates into CASSRSASGGWSF.

This clonotype turned up a few times. V and J are TRBV15 and TRBJ2-5; D possibly corresponds to TRBD2 (5 bases). This CDR3 has 12 amino acids. Trimming cost V 8 bases and J 5 bases, with 12 bases left between them. CDR1 is LNHNV and CDR2 is YYDKDF in the germline V gene (reference sequence). The CDR3 region has the DNA TGTGCCACCGGCGGGTCCTCGGAGACCCAGTACTTC. This sequence encodes CATGGSSETQYF.

This clonotype has only a few counts. The chain joins TRBV30 to TRBJ1-3; D gene ambiguous. In germline, CDR1 is GTSNPN, CDR2 SVGIG (reference sequence). The CDR3 is 12 residues long. Here the CDR3 reads CAWRRSGNTIYF. The CDR3 nucleotides read TGTGCTTGGCGACGCTCTGGAAACACCATATATTTT.

This clonotype turned up a few times. The V gene is TRBV20-1, the J gene TRBJ2-1; 11 bases map to TRBD2. The CDR3 contains 21 residues. In germline, CDR1 is DFQATT, CDR2 SNEGSKA (reference sequence). V trimming: 1 base; J trimming: 4 bases; junction bases outside the gene matches: 21. The CDR3 is CSARAGPSGGPSPFSYNEQFF. CDR3 DNA: TGCAGTGCTAGAGCCGGGCCTAGCGGGGGGCCGTCCCCTTTCTCATACAATGAGCAGTTCTTC.

This clonotype has at least ten counts. The gene calls are TRBV12-3 or TRBV12-4 and TRBJ1-5; perhaps TRBD1 as D (5 bases). The V and J ends lost 1 base and 6 bases respectively, with 10 bases between them. The CDR3 has 14 residues. The CDR3 here is CASSLGGTLQPQHF. CDR3 coding DNA: TGTGCCAGCAGTTTAGGGGGGACCCTTCAGCCCCAGCATTTT.

This clonotype has only a few counts. The chain has TRBV3-1 and TRBJ1-2; 10 bases are a match to TRBD1. In germline, CDR1 is LGHDT, CDR2 YNNKEL (reference sequence). Unmatched junction bases numbered 6, after V lost 4 bases and J lost 4 bases. The CDR3 runs to 15 residues. The CDR3 protein is CASSPDRGPLYGYTF. The CDR3 nucleotides read TGTGCCAGCAGCCCTGACAGGGGGCCCCTCTATGGCTACACCTTC. The full variable domain, completed using reference TRBV3-1 and TRBJ1-2, is DTAVSQTPKYLVTQMGNDKSIKCEQNLGHDTMYWYKQDSKKFLKIMFSYNNKELIINETVPNRFSPKSPDKAHLNLHINSLELGDSAVYFCASSPDRGPLYGYTFGSGTRLTVV.

This clonotype showed up just a few times. This rearrangement joins TRBV9 to TRBJ1-1, with D perhaps matching TRBD1 (6 bases). V lost 3 bases, J lost 0 bases, and 15 bases lay in between. The CDR3 contains 16 residues. CDR1 is SGDLS, CDR2 YYNGEE, per germline. CDR3 DNA sequence: TGTGCCAGCAGCGGTGAAGGGGGACCTATGAACACTGAAGCTTTCTTT. Its translation: CASSGEGGPMNTEAFF.

This clonotype was counted between two and nine times. V and J are TRBV2 and TRBJ2-2; D not certain. Trimming stripped 5 bases from V and 1 base from J, with 14 bases between. The CDR3 consists of 16 residues. CDR1 is SNHLY and CDR2 is FYNNEI in the germline V gene. The CDR3 is CASSNDHPRNTGELFF. In DNA, the CDR3 is TGTGCCAGCAGTAACGACCATCCCAGGAACACCGGGGAGCTGTTTTTT.

The rearrangement joins TRBV3-1 to TRBJ2-1, with D possibly matching TRBD1 (5 bases). Between the trimmed V and J ends, which lost 2 bases and 13 bases, there was a span of 12 bases. Germline CDR1 is LGHDT and CDR2 is YNNKEL (reference sequence). The CDR3 spans 12 residues. The CDR3 protein is CASSQTGWSQFF. CDR3 nucleotides: TGTGCCAGCAGCCAAACAGGCTGGTCTCAGTTCTTC.

This clonotype was seen a few times. V usage is TRBV7-9 and J usage is TRBJ2-7; D possibly uses TRBD1 or TRBD2 (5 bases each). V lost 5 bases, J lost 5 bases, and 16 bases lay in between. This CDR3 is built from 14 residues. Looked up from germline, CDR1 is SEHNR and CDR2 is FQNEAQ (reference sequence). The CDR3 protein is CASSVPGPKNEQYF. In nucleotides, the CDR3 is TGTGCCAGCAGCGTCCCGGGGCCGAAGAACGAGCAGTACTTC.

The chain couples TRBV20-1 to TRBJ2-3; D possibly corresponds to TRBD2 (5 bases). This CDR3 contains 14 residues. Trimming pared 0 bases from V and 3 bases from J, leaving 10 bases between. Per the germline V gene, CDR1 is DFQATT and CDR2 is SNEGSKA (reference sequence). CDR3 DNA: TGCAGTGCTAGAGATACGGGGAAGACAGATACGCAGTATTTT. Protein sequence: CSARDTGKTDTQYF.

This chain links TRBV12-3 or TRBV12-4 with TRBJ2-7; 8 bases map to TRBD1. V shed 5 bases and J 5 bases; nucleotides not matched to a gene: 5. CDR3 size: 13 residues. This CDR3 reads CASSPDRGHEQYF. CDR3 sequence (DNA): TGTGCCAGCAGTCCCGACAGGGGACACGAGCAGTACTTC.

This clonotype was observed a handful of times. V is TRBV5-1 and J is TRBJ2-1; 11 bases line up with TRBD2. This CDR3 is built from 18 residues. V was clipped by 0 bases and J by 5 bases; unmatched bases: 10. Germline-derived CDR1 and CDR2 are SGHRS and YFSETQ. The CDR3 spells CASSLGGSTSGRNNEQFF. The CDR3 DNA sequence: TGCGCCAGCAGCTTGGGGGGCTCAACTAGCGGGAGAAACAATGAGCAGTTCTTC.

The chain couples TRBV27 to TRBJ1-5; D unresolved. V dropped 4 bases and J dropped 4 bases, with 14 bases sitting between them. The germline gives CDR1 MNHEY, CDR2 SMNVEV (reference sequence). The CDR3 has 15 amino acids. CDR3 sequence (DNA): TGTGCCAGCAGTTCGAGGGATGGTTGGAATCAGCCCCAGCATTTT. Translating gives CASSSRDGWNQPQHF.

This chain connects TRBV7-2 to TRBJ2-3, with 9 nucleotides matching TRBD1. The CDR3 length is 12 residues. V lost 8 bases, J lost 11 bases, and 8 bases stayed unmatched. CDR1 SGHTA and CDR2 FQGNSA come from the germline V gene. CDR3 residues: CASGLEDRGQYF. CDR3 nucleotides: TGTGCCAGCGGTCTTGAGGACAGGGGGCAGTATTTT.

The chain links TRBV20-1 to TRBJ2-7; 8 nucleotides agree with TRBD1. J gave up 7 bases and V 2 bases, and 16 bases lay outside the gene matches. Germline V gene lookup returns CDR1 DFQATT and CDR2 SNEGSKA (reference sequence). The CDR3 covers 16 residues. CDR3 in DNA: TGCAGTGCTAGACCGACAGGACAGGGATTTGTTTGGGAGCAGTACTTC. It is translated as CSARPTGQGFVWEQYF.

This chain joins TRBV14 and TRBJ2-7; perhaps TRBD2 as D (6 bases). V was cut by 4 bases and J by 7 bases, with 14 bases left in between. The CDR3 spans 13 residues. Germline V gives CDR1 SGHDN, CDR2 FVKESK. The CDR3 nucleotides read TGTGCCAGCAGCCCGGGGGTGTGGGGGGAGCAGTACTTC. Its translation: CASSPGVWGEQYF.

This clonotype was seen more than once but under ten times. The V and J genes are TRBV4-3 and TRBJ2-3; D may be TRBD1 or TRBD2 (5 bases each). The CDR3 runs to 12 residues. Germline loops: CDR1 LGHNA, CDR2 YSLEER. The V end was cut by 0 bases, the J end by 10 bases, with 8 bases between. The CDR3 is CASSQDGGAQYF. DNA of the CDR3: TGCGCCAGCAGCCAAGATGGGGGAGCGCAGTATTTT.

The chain employs TRBV7-2 and TRBJ2-7; the D call may be TRBD1 or TRBD2 (5 bases each). This CDR3 is built from 17 residues. V was pared by 2 bases and J by 0 bases, with 17 bases between. Germline V gives CDR1 SGHTA, CDR2 FQGNSA. This CDR3 is CASSLLPGTASSYEQYF. The CDR3 DNA follows: TGTGCCAGCAGCTTACTGCCCGGGACCGCCAGCTCCTACGAGCAGTACTTC.